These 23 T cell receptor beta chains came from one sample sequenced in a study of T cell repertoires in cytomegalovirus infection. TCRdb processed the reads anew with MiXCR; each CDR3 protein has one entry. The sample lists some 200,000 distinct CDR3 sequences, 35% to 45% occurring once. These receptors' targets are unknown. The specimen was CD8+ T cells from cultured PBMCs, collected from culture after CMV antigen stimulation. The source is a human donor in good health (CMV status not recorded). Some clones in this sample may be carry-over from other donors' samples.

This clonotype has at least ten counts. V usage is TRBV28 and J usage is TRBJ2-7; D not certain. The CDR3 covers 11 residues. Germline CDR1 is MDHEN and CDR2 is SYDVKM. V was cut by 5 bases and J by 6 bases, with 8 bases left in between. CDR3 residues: CASSPGGEQYF. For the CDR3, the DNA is TGTGCCAGCAGTCCGGGTGGCGAGCAGTACTTC.

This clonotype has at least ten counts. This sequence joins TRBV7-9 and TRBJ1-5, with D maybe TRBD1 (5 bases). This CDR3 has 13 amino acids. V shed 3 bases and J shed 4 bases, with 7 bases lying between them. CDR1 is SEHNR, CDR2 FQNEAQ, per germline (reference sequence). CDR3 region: CASSLGPNQPQHF. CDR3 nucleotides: TGTGCCAGCAGCTTGGGGCCGAATCAGCCCCAGCATTTT.

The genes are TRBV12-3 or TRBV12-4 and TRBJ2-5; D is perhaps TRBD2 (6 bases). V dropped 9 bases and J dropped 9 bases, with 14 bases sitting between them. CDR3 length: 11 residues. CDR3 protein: CASSGREAQYF. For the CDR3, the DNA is TGTGCCAGTTCGGGTAGGGAGGCCCAGTACTTC.

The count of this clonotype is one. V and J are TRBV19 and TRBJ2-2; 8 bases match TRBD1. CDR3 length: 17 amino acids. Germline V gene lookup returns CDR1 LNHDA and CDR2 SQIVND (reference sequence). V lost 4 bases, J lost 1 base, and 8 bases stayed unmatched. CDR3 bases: TGTGCCAGTAGTAAGGACAGGGTTATGGGGAACACCGGGGAGCTGTTTTTT. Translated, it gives CASSKDRVMGNTGELFF.

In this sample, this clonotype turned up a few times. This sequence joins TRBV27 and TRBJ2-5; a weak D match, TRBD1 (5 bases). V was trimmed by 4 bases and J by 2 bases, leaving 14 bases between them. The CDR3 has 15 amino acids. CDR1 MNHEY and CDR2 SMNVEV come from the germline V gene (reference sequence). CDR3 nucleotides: TGTGCCAGCAGTTATCAGGGAAGGGGACAAGAGACCCAGTACTTC. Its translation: CASSYQGRGQETQYF.

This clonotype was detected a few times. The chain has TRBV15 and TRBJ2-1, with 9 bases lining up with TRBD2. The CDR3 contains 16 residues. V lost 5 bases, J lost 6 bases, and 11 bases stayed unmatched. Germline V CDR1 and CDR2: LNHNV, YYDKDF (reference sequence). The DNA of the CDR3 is TGTGCCACCAGCGAGGGGGTAGCGGGAGCGTTCAATGAGCAGTTCTTC. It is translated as CATSEGVAGAFNEQFF. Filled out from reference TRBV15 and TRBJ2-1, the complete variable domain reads DAMVIQNPRYQVTQFGKPVTLSCSQTLNHNVMYWYQQKSSQAPKLLFHYYDKDFNNEADTPDNFQSRRPNTSFCFLDIRSPGLGDTAMYLCATSEGVAGAFNEQFFGPGTRLTVL.

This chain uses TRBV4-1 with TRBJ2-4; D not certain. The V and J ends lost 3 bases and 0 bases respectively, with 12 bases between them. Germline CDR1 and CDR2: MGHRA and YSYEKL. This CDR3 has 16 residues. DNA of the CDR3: TGCGCCAGCAGCCAGAGGTCCAGTGGAGCCAAAAACATTCAGTACTTC. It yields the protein CASSQRSSGAKNIQYF.

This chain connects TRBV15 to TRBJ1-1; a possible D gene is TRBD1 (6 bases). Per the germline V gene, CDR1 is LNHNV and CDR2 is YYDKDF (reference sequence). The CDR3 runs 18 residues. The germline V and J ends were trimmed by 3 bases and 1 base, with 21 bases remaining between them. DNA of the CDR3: TGTGCCACCAGCAGCGAGAGCCAGGGGCTATTAGGGAACACTGAAGCTTTCTTT. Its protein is CATSSESQGLLGNTEAFF.

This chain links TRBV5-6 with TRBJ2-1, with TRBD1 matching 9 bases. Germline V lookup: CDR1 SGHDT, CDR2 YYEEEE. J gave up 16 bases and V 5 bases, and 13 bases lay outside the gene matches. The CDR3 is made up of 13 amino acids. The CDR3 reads CASSVQGARVNFF. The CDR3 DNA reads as TGTGCCAGCAGTGTACAGGGGGCCAGGGTCAACTTCTTC.

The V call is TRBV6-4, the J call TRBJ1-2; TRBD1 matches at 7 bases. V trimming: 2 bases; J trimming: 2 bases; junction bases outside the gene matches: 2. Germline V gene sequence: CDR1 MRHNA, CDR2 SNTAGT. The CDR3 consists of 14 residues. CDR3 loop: CASSDGTVNYGYTF. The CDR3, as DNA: TGTGCCAGCAGTGACGGGACAGTGAACTATGGCTACACCTTC.

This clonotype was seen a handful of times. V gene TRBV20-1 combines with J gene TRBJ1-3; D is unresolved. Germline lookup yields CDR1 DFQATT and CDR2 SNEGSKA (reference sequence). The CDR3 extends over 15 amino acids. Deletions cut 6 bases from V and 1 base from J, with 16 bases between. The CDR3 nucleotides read TGCAGTGCCAGTCCGGGGTTACTTTCTGGAAACACCATATATTTT. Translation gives CSASPGLLSGNTIYF.

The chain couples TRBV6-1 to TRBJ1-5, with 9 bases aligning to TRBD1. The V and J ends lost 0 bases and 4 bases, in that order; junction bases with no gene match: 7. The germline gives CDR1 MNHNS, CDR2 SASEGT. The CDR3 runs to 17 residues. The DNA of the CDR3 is TGTGCCAGCAGTGAAGCGGAGAGGGACAGGGAGAATCAGCCCCAGCATTTT. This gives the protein CASSEAERDRENQPQHF.

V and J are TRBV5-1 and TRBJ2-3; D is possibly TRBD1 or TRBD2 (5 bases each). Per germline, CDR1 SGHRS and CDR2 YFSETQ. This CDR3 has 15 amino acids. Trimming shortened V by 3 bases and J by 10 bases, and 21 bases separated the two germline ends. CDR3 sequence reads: CASSSIGDQRGAQYF. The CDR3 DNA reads TGCGCCAGCAGCTCAATAGGGGACCAAAGGGGAGCGCAGTATTTT.

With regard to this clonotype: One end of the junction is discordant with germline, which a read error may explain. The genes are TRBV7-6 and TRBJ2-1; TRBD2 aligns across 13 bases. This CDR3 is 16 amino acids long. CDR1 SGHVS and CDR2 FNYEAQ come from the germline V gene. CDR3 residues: CASSSGLAGVGNEQFF. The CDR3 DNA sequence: TGTGCTAGCAGCTCCGGACTAGCGGGAGTTGGTAATGAGCAGTTCTTC. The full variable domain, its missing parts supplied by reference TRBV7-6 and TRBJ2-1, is GAGVSQSPRYKVTKRGQDVALRCDPISGHVSLYWYRQALGQGPEFLTYFNYEAQQDKSGLPNDRFSAERPEGSISTLTIQRTEQRDSAMYRCASSSGLAGVGNEQFFGPGTRLTVL.

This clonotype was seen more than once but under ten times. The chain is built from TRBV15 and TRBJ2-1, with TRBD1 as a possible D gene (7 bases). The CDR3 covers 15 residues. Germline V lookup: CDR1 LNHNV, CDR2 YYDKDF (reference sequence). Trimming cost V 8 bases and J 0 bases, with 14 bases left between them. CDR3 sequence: CATGGGTDSYNEQFF. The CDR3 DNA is TGTGCCACCGGTGGGGGGACAGACTCCTACAATGAGCAGTTCTTC.

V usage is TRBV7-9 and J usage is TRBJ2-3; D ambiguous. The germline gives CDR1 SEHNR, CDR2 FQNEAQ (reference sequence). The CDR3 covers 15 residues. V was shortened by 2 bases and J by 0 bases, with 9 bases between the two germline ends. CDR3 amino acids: CASSLIAASTDTQYF. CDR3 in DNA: TGTGCCAGCAGCTTAATCGCGGCCAGCACAGATACGCAGTATTTT.

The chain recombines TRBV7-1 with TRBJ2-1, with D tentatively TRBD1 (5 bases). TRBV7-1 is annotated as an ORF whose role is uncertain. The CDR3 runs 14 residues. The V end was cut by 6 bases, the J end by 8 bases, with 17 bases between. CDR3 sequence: CASRPRTIGYEQFF. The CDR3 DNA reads TGTGCCAGCAGACCGCGGACAATAGGATATGAGCAGTTCTTC.

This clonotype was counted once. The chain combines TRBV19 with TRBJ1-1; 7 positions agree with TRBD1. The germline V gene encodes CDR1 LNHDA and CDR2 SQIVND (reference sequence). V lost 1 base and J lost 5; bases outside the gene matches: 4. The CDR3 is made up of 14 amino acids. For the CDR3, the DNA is TGTGCCAGTAGTATAGGGACAGGAGTTACTGAAGCTTTCTTT. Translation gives CASSIGTGVTEAFF.

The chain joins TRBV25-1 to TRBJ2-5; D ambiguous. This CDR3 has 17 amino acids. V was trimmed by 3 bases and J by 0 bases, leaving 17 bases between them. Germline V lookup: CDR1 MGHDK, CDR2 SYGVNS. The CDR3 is CASSDIGPAENQETQYF. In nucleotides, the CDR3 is TGTGCCAGCAGTGACATCGGACCCGCCGAAAACCAAGAGACCCAGTACTTC.

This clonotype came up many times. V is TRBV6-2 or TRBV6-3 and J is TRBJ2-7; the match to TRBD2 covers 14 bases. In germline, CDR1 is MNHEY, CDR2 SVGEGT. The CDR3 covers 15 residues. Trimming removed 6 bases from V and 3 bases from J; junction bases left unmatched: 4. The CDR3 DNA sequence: TGTGCCAGCAGCCGGACTAGCGGGGGGCACTACGAGCAGTACTTC. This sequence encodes CASSRTSGGHYEQYF.

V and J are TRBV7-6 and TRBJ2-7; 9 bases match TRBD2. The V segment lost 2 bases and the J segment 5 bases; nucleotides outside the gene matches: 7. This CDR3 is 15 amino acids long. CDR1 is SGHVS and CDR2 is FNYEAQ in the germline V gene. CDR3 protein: CASSLIGGGADEQYF. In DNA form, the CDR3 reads TGTGCCAGCAGCTTAATAGGCGGGGGGGCCGACGAGCAGTACTTC.

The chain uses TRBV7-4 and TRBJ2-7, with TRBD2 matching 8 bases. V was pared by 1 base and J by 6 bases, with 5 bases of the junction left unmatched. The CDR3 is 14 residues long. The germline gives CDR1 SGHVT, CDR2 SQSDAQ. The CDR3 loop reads CASSLVSGNSEQYF. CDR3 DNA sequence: TGTGCCAGCAGCTTAGTTAGCGGGAACTCCGAGCAGTACTTC.

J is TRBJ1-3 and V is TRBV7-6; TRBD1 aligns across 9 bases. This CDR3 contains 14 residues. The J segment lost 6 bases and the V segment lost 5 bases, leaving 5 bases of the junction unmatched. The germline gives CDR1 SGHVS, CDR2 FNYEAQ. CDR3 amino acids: CASSLGQGTNTIYF. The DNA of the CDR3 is TGTGCCAGCAGCCTAGGACAGGGGACAAACACCATATATTTT.